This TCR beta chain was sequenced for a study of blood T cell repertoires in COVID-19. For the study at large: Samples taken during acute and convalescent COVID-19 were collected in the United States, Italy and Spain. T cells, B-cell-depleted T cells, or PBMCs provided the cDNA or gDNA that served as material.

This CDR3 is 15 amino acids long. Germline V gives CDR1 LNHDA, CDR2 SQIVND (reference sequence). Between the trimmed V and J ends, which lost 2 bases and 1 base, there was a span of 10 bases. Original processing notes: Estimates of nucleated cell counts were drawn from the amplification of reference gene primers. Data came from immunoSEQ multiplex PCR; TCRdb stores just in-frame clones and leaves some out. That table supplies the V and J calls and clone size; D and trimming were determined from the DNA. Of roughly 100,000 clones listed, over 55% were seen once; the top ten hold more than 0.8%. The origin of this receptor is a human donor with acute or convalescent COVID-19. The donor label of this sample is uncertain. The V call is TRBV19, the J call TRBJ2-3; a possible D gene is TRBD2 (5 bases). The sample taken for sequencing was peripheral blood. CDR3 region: CASSILGSGTDTQYF. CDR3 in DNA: TGTGCCAGTAGTATATTGGGGAGCGGCACAGATACGCAGTATTTT.